The 20 T cell receptor beta chains given below trace back to one sample, sequenced in a study of blood T cell repertoires in COVID-19 (TCRdb year 2020). Library preparation used the immunoSEQ multiplex PCR assay. In TCRdb, the immuneACCESS table is reduced to in-frame sequences with V and J assigned. These tables do not hold every clone; where another copy was compared, an unresolved V gene accounts for under half, and the others remain unexplained. The sample records under 150,000 clones, roughly 80% of which are singletons. The ten largest clones capture about a sixth of the sample. Sequencing was done on a sample of peripheral blood. Source of these receptors: an elderly woman with acute or convalescent COVID-19.

V gene TRBV19 combines with J gene TRBJ2-4; TRBD1 agrees at 9 bases. The CDR3 consists of 16 residues. V dropped 6 bases and J dropped 6; count of bases not matched to a gene: 12. Germline V gives CDR1 LNHDA, CDR2 SQIVND (reference sequence). CDR3 sequence reads: CASRKRGQGIGNIQYF. CDR3 bases: TGTGCCAGTAGGAAAAGGGGACAGGGTATTGGAAACATTCAGTACTTC. Looking up the rest from reference TRBV19 and TRBJ2-4 gives the full variable domain: DGGITQSPKYLFRKEGQNVTLSCEQNLNHDAMYWYRQDPGQGLRLIYYSQIVNDFQKGDIAEGYSVSREKKESFPLTVTSAQKNPTAFYLCASRKRGQGIGNIQYFGAGTRLSVL.

This chain joins TRBV7-8 and TRBJ2-1, with D possibly matching TRBD2 (6 bases). This CDR3 has 17 residues. The germline CDR1 and CDR2 sequences are SGHVS and FQNEAQ. V was pared by 1 base and J by 10 bases, with 23 bases between. CDR3 region: CASSLGYAEGQGGEQFF. The CDR3 DNA is TGTGCCAGCAGCTTAGGTTATGCGGAGGGCCAAGGTGGGGAGCAGTTCTTC.

The rearrangement links TRBV7-9 to TRBJ1-4; D remains ambiguous. From germline, CDR1 is SEHNR and CDR2 FQNEAQ (reference sequence). V lost 1 base and J lost 12, with 12 bases in between. This CDR3 is 13 amino acids long. The CDR3 spells CASSLVRDTELFF. CDR3 bases: TGTGCCAGCAGCTTAGTTCGGGATACGGAACTGTTTTTT.

V and J are TRBV20-1 and TRBJ2-7; D perhaps matches TRBD2 (5 bases). Germline loops: CDR1 DFQATT, CDR2 SNEGSKA (reference sequence). V lost 6 bases to trimming and J lost 3 bases, with 9 bases between them. CDR3 length: 11 amino acids. The CDR3 region is CSAAGGYEQYF. For the CDR3, the DNA is TGCAGTGCGGCGGGTGGCTACGAGCAGTACTTC.

The chain employs TRBV6-2 or TRBV6-3 and TRBJ1-1, with TRBD1 identical over 7 bases. With 8 bases clipped from V and 4 bases from J, the junction kept 13 bases outside the gene matches. The CDR3 runs to 15 residues. Germline loops: CDR1 MNHEY, CDR2 SVGEGT. In DNA, the CDR3 is TGTGCCAGCGGCCCCTGGGGGCAGGGGGGCACTGAAGCTTTCTTT. Amino acid sequence: CASGPWGQGGTEAFF.

The V gene is TRBV7-2, the J gene TRBJ1-3; TRBD1 is a possible D gene (6 bases). This CDR3 is 16 amino acids long. Trimming cost V 0 bases and J 2 bases, with 11 bases left between them. From germline, CDR1 is SGHTA and CDR2 FQGNSA. This chain's CDR3 is CASSLALGAAGNTIYF. In nucleotides, the CDR3 is TGTGCCAGCAGCTTAGCGCTGGGGGCGGCTGGAAACACCATATATTTT.

The chain uses TRBV5-1 and TRBJ2-5; the match to TRBD1 covers 10 bases. Germline V gene sequence: CDR1 SGHRS, CDR2 YFSETQ. The CDR3 extends over 15 amino acids. V was pared by 4 bases and J by 5 bases, with 8 bases of the junction left unmatched. The CDR3 loop reads CASSRGGQGIETQYF. The CDR3 bases are TGCGCCAGCAGCCGCGGGGGACAGGGGATTGAGACCCAGTACTTC. Combining the CDR3 with reference TRBV5-1 and TRBJ2-5 gives the whole variable domain KAGVTQTPRYLIKTRGQQVTLSCSPISGHRSVSWYQQTPGQGLQFLFEYFSETQRNKGNFPGRFSGRQFSNSRSEMNVSTLELGDSALYLCASSRGGQGIETQYFGPGTRLLVL.

The chain carries TRBV10-3 and TRBJ1-4; perhaps TRBD1 as D (6 bases). With 5 bases removed from V and 0 bases from J, the gap between germline ends came to 7 bases. Looked up from germline, CDR1 is ENHRY and CDR2 is SYGVKD. The CDR3 sequence is 14 residues long. The CDR3 region is CAISTGSTNEKLFF. The CDR3 DNA is TGTGCCATCAGTACAGGGTCAACTAATGAAAAACTGTTTTTT.

The gene calls are TRBV7-6 and TRBJ1-4, with 10 nucleotides matching TRBD1. Germline CDR1 is SGHVS and CDR2 is FNYEAQ. V trimming: 3 bases; J trimming: 0 bases; junction bases outside the gene matches: 4. The CDR3 runs 17 residues. The CDR3 region has the DNA TGTGCCAGCAGCTTCCGGACAGGGGGGCCAACTAATGAAAAACTGTTTTTT. This sequence encodes CASSFRTGGPTNEKLFF.

This clone has a handful of counts. Just one base apart from a much larger clone, this may be a read error. Other DNA sequences of this sample code for an identical CDR3. J is TRBJ2-1 and V is TRBV19; TRBD2 is a possible D gene (7 bases). Germline CDR1 reads LNHDA; CDR2 reads SQIVND (reference sequence). The CDR3 consists of 19 residues. The V gene lost 3 bases and the J gene lost 7 bases, with 28 bases spanning the gap. CDR3 DNA: TGTGCCAGTAGTATCGAGGGGGATAGCTGGGGGAGGGAGTCGAATGAGCAGTTCTTC. Translating gives CASSIEGDSWGRESNEQFF.

The rearrangement links TRBV3-1 (or the pseudogene TRBV3-2) to TRBJ1-2, with D perhaps TRBD1 (5 bases). This CDR3 has 12 amino acids. Trimming stripped 5 bases from V and 6 bases from J, with 10 bases between. The V gene's germline CDR1 is LGHDT and CDR2 YNNKEL (reference sequence). The CDR3 nucleotides read TGTGCCAGCAGCACCTCGACAGATGGCTACACCTTC. Amino acids: CASSTSTDGYTF.

J is TRBJ2-1 and V is TRBV5-1; 8 bases align to TRBD2. This CDR3 is 13 amino acids long. Germline CDR1 reads SGHRS; CDR2 reads YFSETQ. Germline trimming cut 5 bases from V and 7 bases from J; bases unmatched to any gene: 5. CDR3 nucleotides: TGCGCCAGCAGTTTGCCTAGCGGGAATGAGCAGTTCTTC. Translated, it gives CASSLPSGNEQFF.

This rearrangement joins TRBV7-9 to TRBJ2-5; no clear D. V lost 2 bases and J lost 5, with 6 bases in between. The CDR3 has 12 residues. Germline loops: CDR1 SEHNR, CDR2 FQNEAQ (reference sequence). CDR3 nucleotide sequence: TGTGCCAGCAGCTTATCCGGGGAGACCCAGTACTTC. Amino acid sequence: CASSLSGETQYF. The whole variable domain, filled in from reference TRBV7-9 and TRBJ2-5, reads DTGVSQNPRHKITKRGQNVTFRCDPISEHNRLYWYRQTLGQGPEFLTYFQNEAQLEKSRLLSDRFSAERPKGSFSTLEIQRTEQGDSAMYLCASSLSGETQYFGPGTRLLVL.

The V gene is TRBV5-1, the J gene TRBJ1-1; no clear D gene. The CDR3 is 16 amino acids. V was cut by 0 bases and J by 1 base, with 13 bases left in between. The germline gives CDR1 SGHRS, CDR2 YFSETQ. The CDR3, as DNA: TGCGCCAGCAGCTTGGGAGGTGCGCGTAAGAACACTGAAGCTTTCTTT. Its protein product is CASSLGGARKNTEAFF.

This chain uses TRBV5-6 with TRBJ1-2, with D uncertain. Germline values: CDR1 SGHDT, CDR2 YYEEEE. The CDR3 totals 12 residues. V lost 4 bases and J lost 4, with 8 bases in between. In nucleotides, the CDR3 is TGTGCCAGCAGCGCCTACAGCTATGGCTACACCTTC. This encodes CASSAYSYGYTF.

This clone was seen a few times. V usage is TRBV7-9 and J usage is TRBJ2-3; 8 nucleotides match TRBD1. Per germline, CDR1 SEHNR and CDR2 FQNEAQ (reference sequence). With V trimmed by 1 base and J by 2 bases, 5 bases remained unmatched. There are 16 residues in the CDR3. The CDR3: CASSLGGQVNTDTQYF. The CDR3 coding sequence is TGTGCCAGCAGCTTAGGGGGACAGGTTAACACAGATACGCAGTATTTT.

V and J are TRBV27 and TRBJ1-6; TRBD1 might be the D (5 bases). Between the trimmed V and J ends, which lost 5 bases and 10 bases, there was a span of 18 bases. Germline-derived CDR1 and CDR2 are MNHEY and SMNVEV (reference sequence). The CDR3 consists of 15 residues. CDR3 coding DNA: TGTGCCAGCAGTCCGAAACGACAGAGCCCATCACCCCTCCACTTT. Amino acid sequence: CASSPKRQSPSPLHF.

The V and J genes are TRBV15 and TRBJ1-1, with unresolved D. V shed 8 bases and J shed 0 bases, with 10 bases lying between them. CDR1 and CDR2 from the germline V gene are LNHNV and YYDKDF (reference sequence). The CDR3 has 13 residues. DNA for the CDR3: TGTGCCACCCAGGCTGGGTTGAACACTGAAGCTTTCTTT. It encodes CATQAGLNTEAFF.

The chain is built from TRBV5-4 and TRBJ1-2, with D possibly matching TRBD1 (6 bases). Germline V lookup: CDR1 SGHNT, CDR2 YYREEE (reference sequence). With 2 bases removed from V and 6 bases from J, the gap between germline ends came to 11 bases. The CDR3 runs to 13 residues. The CDR3 nucleotides read TGTGCCAGCAGCTTCGGGACATCGGATGGCTACACCTTC. Its protein product is CASSFGTSDGYTF.

The rearrangement joins TRBV4-1 to TRBJ1-1; D is unresolved. With 1 base removed from V and 11 bases from J, the gap between germline ends came to 11 bases. The germline V gene has CDR1 MGHRA and CDR2 YSYEKL. The CDR3 has 12 residues. The CDR3, as DNA: TGCGCCAGCAGCCAAGGGGCATATGGCGCTTTCTTT. This codes for CASSQGAYGAFF.